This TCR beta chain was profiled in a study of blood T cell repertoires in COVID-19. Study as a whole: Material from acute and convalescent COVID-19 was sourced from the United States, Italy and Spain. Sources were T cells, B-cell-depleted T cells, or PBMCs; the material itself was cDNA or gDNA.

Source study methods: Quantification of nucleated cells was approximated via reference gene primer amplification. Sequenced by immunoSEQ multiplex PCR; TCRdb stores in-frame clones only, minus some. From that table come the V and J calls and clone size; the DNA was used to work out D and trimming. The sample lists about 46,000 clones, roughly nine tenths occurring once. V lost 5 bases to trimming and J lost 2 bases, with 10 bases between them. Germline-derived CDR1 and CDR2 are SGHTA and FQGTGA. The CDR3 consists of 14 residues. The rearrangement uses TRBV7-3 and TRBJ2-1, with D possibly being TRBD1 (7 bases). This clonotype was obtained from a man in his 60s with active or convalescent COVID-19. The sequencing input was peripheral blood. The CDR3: CASSQGGTYNEQFF. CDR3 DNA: TGTGCCAGCAGCCAGGGGGGAACCTACAATGAGCAGTTCTTC.